This T cell receptor (beta chain) is from a study of blood T cell repertoires in COVID-19. Study-level information: Donors in the United States, Italy and Spain gave samples during acute or convalescent COVID-19.

This clone was counted once. Sequencing used immunoSEQ multiplex PCR; TCRdb keeps in-frame clones, though not all of them. The table includes a few hundred thousand clones, around 84% detected once. CDR1 and CDR2 (germline): GTSNPN, SVGIG (reference sequence). This CDR3 comprises 12 residues. V shed 2 bases, J shed 7 bases, and the junction held 4 bases outside the gene matches. This chain uses TRBV30 with TRBJ1-1, with 7 nucleotides matching TRBD1. This clonotype was obtained from a man aged 25-45 years who had recovered from COVID-19. The sample was PBMCs or T cells enriched from blood (not recorded which). This CDR3 is CAWSFRGIEAFF. Here the CDR3 DNA reads TGTGCCTGGAGTTTCAGGGGGATTGAAGCTTTCTTT. Full variable domain (remainder filled in from reference TRBV30 and TRBJ1-1): SQTIHQWPATLVQPVGSPLSLECTVEGTSNPNLYWYRQAAGRGLQLLFYSVGIGQISSEVPQNLSASRPQDRQFILSSKKLLLSDSGFYLCAWSFRGIEAFFGQGTRLTVV.